This T cell receptor beta chain came from a study of blood T cell repertoires in COVID-19. Background on the study: Donors in the United States, Italy and Spain gave samples during acute or convalescent COVID-19. Sample material is recorded as cDNA or gDNA derived from T cells, B-cell-depleted T cells, or PBMCs.

CDR3 length equals 13 residues. V was trimmed by 7 bases and J by 4 bases, leaving 11 bases between them. Germline V gene data show CDR1 as MDHEN and CDR2 as SYDVKM. Per the original data handling: Nucleated cell counts were estimated from reference gene primer amplification. The table came from immunoSEQ multiplex PCR; TCRdb's copy has only in-frame clones and leaves some out. Clone size and V and J calls were adopted from that table, with D and trimming inferred from the DNA. Of around 170,000 clones in the sample, approximately 88% were seen once. This clonotype was obtained from a woman in her twenties or thirties with acute or convalescent COVID-19. The chain employs TRBV28 and TRBJ2-1; D is possibly TRBD1 (5 bases). Sequencing was carried out using peripheral blood. The CDR3 loop reads CASTGAKYNEQFF. The CDR3 DNA sequence: TGTGCCAGCACTGGGGCAAAGTACAATGAGCAGTTCTTC.